This is a list of T cell receptor beta chains from one sample in a study of blood T cell repertoires in COVID-19. TCRdb keeps only in-frame clones here, not all; method: immunoSEQ multiplex PCR. The sample lists about 330,000 clones, about 82% occurring once. The sample was peripheral blood. These receptor sequences come from a human donor in a cohort sampled during active COVID-19. The CDR3 runs from the conserved cysteine through the conserved F or W. Fields, in order: clone size, J gene, V gene, D gene, CDR3 DNA, CDR3 protein. A D gene is named only where the DNA matches it firmly. The size field is filled for only some rows; it gives once, few, many or a size class.

once	TRBJ1-1	TRBV25-1	.	TGTGCCAGCAGTGTTCAGGGTGGTCTTGAAGCTTTCTTT	CASSVQGGLEAFF
few	TRBJ2-7	TRBV12-5	TRBD1	TGTGCTAGTGGTTTGGCCGTTACAGGGGCCTACGAGCAGTACTTC	CASGLAVTGAYEQYF
once	TRBJ2-5	TRBV24-1	.	TGTGCCACCAGTGATTCGCACAGTAAAGAGACCCAGTACTTC	CATSDSHSKETQYF
.	TRBJ2-7	TRBV7-9	TRBD1	TGTGCCAGCAGGGACCATGAGTTCGGGACAGGCTACGAGCAGTACTTC	CASRDHEFGTGYEQYF
.	TRBJ2-6	TRBV4-2	.	TGTGCCAGCAGCCCTAGTGATTACTCTGGGGCCAACGTCCTGACTTTC	CASSPSDYSGANVLTF
.	TRBJ2-1	TRBV28	.	TGTGCCAGCAGGTCCGAGGCGGGGAACTACAATGAGCAGTTCTTC	CASRSEAGNYNEQFF
.	TRBJ1-2	TRBV15	TRBD1	TGTGCCACCAGCAGAGAGGGTGGGACAGGGGCATTTGGCTACACCTTC	CATSREGGTGAFGYTF
once	TRBJ1-2	TRBV5-1	.	TGCGCCAGCAGCTTGGATCCTAGTCTCGGCTACACCTTC	CASSLDPSLGYTF
.	TRBJ2-3	TRBV11-2	.	TGTGCCAGCAGCTTCCTCAGGGGAAATGGAGCAGATACGCAGTATTTT	CASSFLRGNGADTQYF
.	TRBJ2-6	TRBV2	.	TGTGCCAGCAGACAGGGTCTCTCTGGGGCCAACGTCCTGACTTTC	CASRQGLSGANVLTF
.	TRBJ2-1	TRBV7-3	.	TGTGCCAGCAGCTCTAGCAGTGAGCAGTTCTTC	CASSSSSEQFF
.	TRBJ1-1	TRBV3-1/TRBV3-2	TRBD1	TGTGCCAGCAGCCAAGGGGACAGGGGGCTTGTTGCTTTCTTT	CASSQGDRGLVAFF
once	TRBJ2-1	TRBV2	TRBD2	TGTGCCAGCGGGTGGGCGGCTAGCGGGGTAGGCGAGTTCTTC	CASGWAASGVGEFF
.	TRBJ1-5	TRBV4-1	TRBD1	TGCGCCAGCAGCCTAGAAACCGGGACAGGGTTTCAGCCCCAGCATTTT	CASSLETGTGFQPQHF
.	TRBJ2-7	TRBV7-9	TRBD2	TGTGCCAGCAGCTTAGAGCGGGGGAACGAGCAGTACTTC	CASSLERGNEQYF
.	TRBJ2-1	TRBV12-5	TRBD1	TGTGCTAGTGGGCAGGGGGCGGTCCCTCATGAGCAGTTCTTC	CASGQGAVPHEQFF
once	TRBJ1-5	TRBV7-9	.	TGTGCCAGCAGCTTGAGCGATAGCAATCAGCCCCAGCATTTT	CASSLSDSNQPQHF
.	TRBJ2-7	TRBV2	.	TGTGCCAGCAGTGATGGGGTCGGAGGCGAGCAGTACTTC	CASSDGVGGEQYF
.	TRBJ2-2	TRBV3-1/TRBV3-2	TRBD2	TGTGCCAGCAGCCAAGGGAAGCGGGGGGCCTATAACACCGGGGAGCTGTTTTTT	CASSQGKRGAYNTGELFF
few	TRBJ1-6	TRBV14	.	TGTGCCAGCAAGGGAGGTGTTTATAATTCACCCCTCCACTTT	CASKGGVYNSPLHF
.	TRBJ2-7	TRBV24-1	.	TGTGCCACCAGTGACTCAGGATTCGGGATCTACGAGCAGTACTTC	CATSDSGFGIYEQYF
.	TRBJ2-7	TRBV2	.	TGTGCCAGCAGGTCCGGGGGCTACGAGCAGTACTTC	CASRSGGYEQYF
.	TRBJ2-7	TRBV12-3/TRBV12-4	TRBD2	TGTGCCAGCAGCGGACTAGCATGGGAGCAGTACTTC	CASSGLAWEQYF
.	TRBJ1-2	TRBV12-5	.	TGTGCTAGTGGTTTGGTACGGGTAGGATTTGATGGCTACACCTTC	CASGLVRVGFDGYTF
.	TRBJ1-1	TRBV5-8	.	TGTGCCAGCAGCCGGGTGAACACTGAAGCTTTCTTT	CASSRVNTEAFF
.	TRBJ2-1	TRBV28	TRBD1	TGTGCCAGCAGTCCTGACAGGGTGGCCTACAATGAGCAGTTCTTC	CASSPDRVAYNEQFF
.	TRBJ2-7	TRBV29-1	TRBD1	TGCAGCGCCCGGACAGGTATTTGGTCCGACGAGCAGTACTTC	CSARTGIWSDEQYF
.	TRBJ1-5	TRBV6-6	.	TGTGCCAGCGCTGGCCCCGATCAGCCCCAGCATTTT	CASAGPDQPQHF
.	TRBJ1-2	TRBV4-1	.	TGCGCCAGCAGCCAAGGGAGTGGTCGCCACTATGGCTACACCTTC	CASSQGSGRHYGYTF
.	TRBJ2-1	TRBV24-1	TRBD2	TGTGCCACCAGTGATTTGTCGGGACTAGCGGATGAGCAGTTCTTC	CATSDLSGLADEQFF
once	TRBJ1-2	TRBV12-3/TRBV12-4	.	TGTGCCAGCAGTTCGACAGCTAACTATGGCTACACCTTC	CASSSTANYGYTF
.	TRBJ1-5	TRBV15	.	TGTGCCACCAGCAGAGTAGGGGTTCAGCCCCAGCATTTT	CATSRVGVQPQHF
once	TRBJ1-1	TRBV20-1	.	TGCAGTGCTAGTGCGACAGGTCATGGTCCATGGCGTCGGAACACTGAAGCTTTCTTT	CSASATGHGPWRRNTEAFF
.	TRBJ2-7	TRBV27	.	TGTGCCAGCAGTTTATTCCTGGGAGCAAGGTTGGAGCAGTACTTC	CASSLFLGARLEQYF
.	TRBJ2-7	TRBV6-5	.	TGTGCCAGCAGTTACTCTGGCAGTTCTAGCTCCTACGAGCAGTACTTC	CASSYSGSSSSYEQYF
.	TRBJ1-2	TRBV10-3	.	TGTGCCATCAGTGTCGGAGAGAACTATGGCTACACCTTC	CAISVGENYGYTF